The TCR beta chain under discussion was sequenced for a study of cytomegalovirus exposure and HLA in healthy donors. Findings and caveats of the study: Some highly shared sequence variants likely arose as a pipeline artifact. TCR beta chains associated with HLA were, in a later analysis, more clonally expanded than equally common others.

Primers for the PCR totalled 60 Vbeta and 13 Jbeta. The table came from immunoSEQ multiplex PCR; TCRdb's copy has only in-frame clones and leaves some out. The table records 150,000 to 200,000 clones, about 79% of them present only once. Germline V gives CDR1 SGHVS, CDR2 FQNEAQ. CDR3 length: 17 residues. V lost 5 bases to trimming and J lost 5 bases, with 23 bases between them. About this clone: Its specificity is unknown.

The rearrangement joins TRBV7-8 to TRBJ2-3; D remains unclear. Source material: PBMCs. The sequence was obtained from a man between 50 and 59 years old in good health and CMV-seropositive. The CDR3 DNA is TGTGCCAGCAGCCGTGTCGGCACGTCTAGTTTGGGAGATACGCAGTATTTT. Translated: CASSRVGTSSLGDTQYF.